A single sample is the source of the 22 T cell receptor beta chains below, sequenced in a study of OX40 agonist ivuxolimab in advanced cancers. The library came from the immunoSEQ multiplex PCR assay. Not all clones reach the TCRdb copy of this immuneACCESS table, which keeps in-frame sequences only. Checked studies attribute under half of the gap to unresolved V genes and leave the rest unexplained. For this sample there are 97,000 or so clones; around 91% appear just once. Of the sample, around 0.16% is held by the ten largest clones. The sequencing used CD4+ or CD8+ T cells sorted from blood, collected in a trial of the OX40 agonist ivuxolimab. The receptors were gathered from an adult with an advanced solid tumor such as melanoma, head and neck, liver or kidney cancer.

CDR3 sequence (DNA): TGCGCCAGCAGTAGCGGGGGAATCAATCAGCCCCAGCATTTT. Translated, it gives CASSSGGINQPQHF. The genes are TRBV5-1 and TRBJ1-5; D perhaps matches TRBD1 (5 bases). Trimming stripped 5 bases from V and 3 bases from J, with 12 bases between. The CDR3 sequence is 14 residues long. Per germline, CDR1 SGHRS and CDR2 YFSETQ. Supplemented by reference TRBV5-1 and TRBJ1-5, the full variable domain reads KAGVTQTPRYLIKTRGQQVTLSCSPISGHRSVSWYQQTPGQGLQFLFEYFSETQRNKGNFPGRFSGRQFSNSRSEMNVSTLELGDSALYLCASSSGGINQPQHFGDGTRLSIL.

The chain links TRBV6-5 to TRBJ2-7; maybe TRBD2 (5 bases). The V end was cut by 7 bases, the J end by 6 bases, with 22 bases between. The CDR3 is 15 amino acids. Germline CDR1 reads MNHEY; CDR2 reads SVGAGI. Here the CDR3 DNA reads TGTGCCAGCACGACGGGGTACGGAAACCGGGGCGAGCAGTACTTC. This sequence encodes CASTTGYGNRGEQYF.

The genes are TRBV5-1 and TRBJ2-2; D unclear. With 0 bases removed from V and 2 bases from J, the gap between germline ends came to 8 bases. The CDR3 is 15 amino acids. From germline, CDR1 is SGHRS and CDR2 YFSETQ. As DNA, the CDR3 is TGCGCCAGCAGCTTGGGCGGATACAACACCGGGGAGCTGTTTTTT. Its protein product is CASSLGGYNTGELFF. Full variable domain (remainder filled in from reference TRBV5-1 and TRBJ2-2): KAGVTQTPRYLIKTRGQQVTLSCSPISGHRSVSWYQQTPGQGLQFLFEYFSETQRNKGNFPGRFSGRQFSNSRSEMNVSTLELGDSALYLCASSLGGYNTGELFFGEGSRLTVL.

This clone is a singleton in its sample. CDR3 in DNA: TGTGCCAGCAGCTCCATGACGAGCGGGAGGGCCTCGTTCTTC. Amino acids: CASSSMTSGRASFF. The genes are TRBV11-2 and TRBJ2-1; 10 nucleotides match TRBD2. The germline V gene encodes CDR1 SGHAT and CDR2 FQNNGV. Trimming at V came to 4 bases and at J to 15 bases, leaving 12 bases not matched to a gene. The CDR3 is made up of 14 amino acids. Filled out from reference TRBV11-2 and TRBJ2-1, the complete variable domain reads EAGVAQSPRYKIIEKRQSVAFWCNPISGHATLYWYQQILGQGPKLLIQFQNNGVVDDSQLPKDRFSAERLKGVDSTLKIQPAKLEDSAVYLCASSSMTSGRASFFGPGTRLTVL.

The rearrangement joins TRBV5-1 to TRBJ1-3; a possible D gene is TRBD1 (5 bases). V lost 3 bases to trimming and J lost 4 bases, with 17 bases between them. The CDR3 is 16 residues long. Germline loops: CDR1 SGHRS, CDR2 YFSETQ. The CDR3 region has the DNA TGCGCCAGCAGCTCCGAAACGGGACCGTCGGGAAACACCATATATTTT. This encodes CASSSETGPSGNTIYF. Full variable domain (missing parts from reference TRBV5-1 and TRBJ1-3): KAGVTQTPRYLIKTRGQQVTLSCSPISGHRSVSWYQQTPGQGLQFLFEYFSETQRNKGNFPGRFSGRQFSNSRSEMNVSTLELGDSALYLCASSSETGPSGNTIYFGEGSWLTVV.

This clone was found once. The chain joins TRBV5-8 to TRBJ2-7; 11 nucleotides match TRBD2. This CDR3 comprises 17 residues. V gave up 0 bases and J gave up 0 bases; unmatched junction bases: 5. Germline assignment: CDR1 SGHTS and CDR2 YDEGEE. For the CDR3, the DNA is TGTGCCAGCAGCTTGGGACTAGCGGGATTCCCCTCCTACGAGCAGTACTTC. It yields the protein CASSLGLAGFPSYEQYF. Full variable domain (remainder filled in from reference TRBV5-8 and TRBJ2-7): EAGVTQSPTHLIKTRGQQATLRCSPISGHTSVYWYQQALGLGLQFLLWYDEGEERNRGNFPPRFSGRQFPNYSSELNVNALELEDSALYLCASSLGLAGFPSYEQYFGPGTRLTVT.

The chain joins TRBV6-5 to TRBJ1-2; TRBD1 is a possible D gene (6 bases). This CDR3 spans 13 amino acids. Germline lookup yields CDR1 MNHEY and CDR2 SVGAGI. Trimming shortened V by 2 bases and J by 7 bases, and 11 bases separated the two germline ends. CDR3 residues: CASSYRDKGGYTF. Written as DNA, the CDR3 is TGTGCCAGCAGTTACCGGGACAAGGGTGGCTACACCTTC.

This clone was seen once. V usage is TRBV15 and J usage is TRBJ1-4; D is unresolved. CDR3 size: 15 residues. Germline V gene data show CDR1 as LNHNV and CDR2 as YYDKDF (reference sequence). The V and J ends lost 0 bases and 7 bases respectively, with 12 bases between them. CDR3 DNA sequence: TGTGCCACCAGCAGAGAAGTTAGGAGGTTTGAAAAACTGTTTTTT. Translating it yields CATSREVRRFEKLFF. Complete variable domain (other parts from reference TRBV15 and TRBJ1-4): DAMVIQNPRYQVTQFGKPVTLSCSQTLNHNVMYWYQQKSSQAPKLLFHYYDKDFNNEADTPDNFQSRRPNTSFCFLDIRSPGLGDTAMYLCATSREVRRFEKLFFGSGTQLSVL.

The chain has TRBV6-5 and TRBJ2-7, with TRBD2 matching 10 bases. J lost 6 bases, V lost 8 bases, and 1 base had no gene match. The germline V gene has CDR1 MNHEY and CDR2 SVGAGI. The CDR3 is 11 amino acids. This CDR3 is CASERGGEQYF. The DNA of the CDR3 is TGTGCCAGCGAGCGGGGGGGCGAGCAGTACTTC.

V usage is TRBV30 and J usage is TRBJ1-5; a possible D gene is TRBD1 (6 bases). The CDR3 spans 14 residues. The germline gives CDR1 GTSNPN, CDR2 SVGIG (reference sequence). V was trimmed by 2 bases and J by 6 bases, leaving 14 bases between them. The CDR3 here is CAWSLGGASQPQHF. The CDR3 nucleotides are TGTGCCTGGAGTCTCGGGGGGGCCAGTCAGCCCCAGCATTTT.

The chain employs TRBV6-4 and TRBJ2-2; tentatively, D is TRBD1 or TRBD2 (7 bases each). The length of the CDR3 is 16 residues. Per the germline V gene, CDR1 is MRHNA and CDR2 is SNTAGT. V dropped 6 bases and J dropped 2 bases, with 16 bases sitting between them. The CDR3 DNA reads as TGTGCCAGCAGAAGACTAGCAGGGGGAAACACCGGGGAGCTGTTTTTT. Translating gives CASRRLAGGNTGELFF.

The rearrangement joins TRBV6-1 to TRBJ2-1; no clear D gene. The CDR3 contains 12 residues. V was pared by 1 base and J by 6 bases, with 4 bases between. Germline-derived CDR1 and CDR2 are MNHNS and SASEGT. DNA for the CDR3: TGTGCCAGCAGTGAAGTAATCAATGAGCAGTTCTTC. Its translation: CASSEVINEQFF.

This chain links TRBV6-1 with TRBJ1-4; perhaps TRBD1 as D (5 bases). The CDR3 runs to 15 residues. The V gene's germline CDR1 is MNHNS and CDR2 SASEGT. V lost 3 bases and J lost 8, with 16 bases in between. The CDR3 spells CASSDPSGSGEKLFF. The CDR3 bases are TGTGCCAGCAGTGATCCGTCAGGGTCGGGAGAAAAACTGTTTTTT.

The chain employs TRBV11-3 and TRBJ2-1, with 7 bases matching TRBD1. The ends lost 6 bases at V and 4 bases at J; junction bases unmatched: 6. The germline CDR1 and CDR2 sequences are SGHNT and YENEEA. The CDR3 length is 14 residues. The CDR3 bases are TGTGCCAGCAGTATAGGGGGCCAGTACAATGAGCAGTTCTTC. Its translation is CASSIGGQYNEQFF.

J is TRBJ2-7 and V is TRBV19; D not certain. Germline assignment: CDR1 LNHDA and CDR2 SQIVND (reference sequence). V was clipped by 0 bases and J by 4 bases, with 10 bases between them. This CDR3 comprises 14 residues. CDR3 in DNA: TGTGCCAGTAGTATAGATGGGAACTCATACGAGCAGTACTTC. Protein product: CASSIDGNSYEQYF.

The J gene is TRBJ2-1, the V gene TRBV29-1, with TRBD2 identical over 9 bases. CDR3 length: 16 residues. V gave up 4 bases and J gave up 0 bases; unmatched junction bases: 7. Germline V gene data show CDR1 as SQVTM and CDR2 as ANQGSEA. The CDR3 loop reads CSVAGLAGSSYNEQFF. Here the CDR3 DNA reads TGCAGCGTTGCGGGACTAGCTGGGAGCTCCTACAATGAGCAGTTCTTC.

This clone was picked up one time. The chain links TRBV29-1 to TRBJ2-7; D might be TRBD1 (6 bases). V was trimmed by 4 bases and J by 1 base, leaving 8 bases between them. Germline CDR1 SQVTM, CDR2 ANQGSEA. The CDR3 contains 12 residues. The CDR3 sequence is CSVAGQSYEQYF. CDR3 coding DNA: TGCAGCGTTGCTGGACAGTCCTACGAGCAGTACTTC.

V and J are TRBV2 and TRBJ1-5; possible D gene TRBD1, 6 bases. This CDR3 comprises 15 residues. Between the trimmed V and J ends, which lost 9 bases and 0 bases, there was a span of 15 bases. The germline V gene has CDR1 SNHLY and CDR2 FYNNEI. The CDR3: CASCYGTYSNQPQHF. The CDR3 DNA reads TGTGCCAGTTGCTACGGGACATATAGCAATCAGCCCCAGCATTTT.

The gene calls are TRBV5-1 and TRBJ1-2; D might be TRBD1 (5 bases). Trimming stripped 6 bases from V and 4 bases from J, with 19 bases between. The CDR3 covers 15 residues. Germline V gene data show CDR1 as SGHRS and CDR2 as YFSETQ. The CDR3 DNA reads TGCGCCAGCAAACTTCTTCAGGGTATCGCCTATGGCTACACCTTC. It codes for CASKLLQGIAYGYTF.

V and J are TRBV10-2 and TRBJ1-2; 9 bases are a match to TRBD1. This CDR3 is 13 amino acids long. CDR1 WSHSY and CDR2 SAAADI come from the germline V gene. The V and J ends lost 2 bases and 8 bases, in that order; junction bases with no gene match: 3. The CDR3 protein is CASSELQGAGYTF. The CDR3 DNA is TGCGCCAGCAGTGAGCTACAGGGGGCGGGCTACACCTTC.

J is TRBJ1-2 and V is TRBV18, with 7 bases that match TRBD1. The germline CDR1 and CDR2 sequences are KGHSH and LQKENI. J lost 7 bases, V lost 4 bases, and 12 bases had no gene match. The CDR3 runs 15 residues. The CDR3 reads CASSLRTGTSSGYTF. The CDR3 DNA is TGTGCCAGCTCACTACGGACAGGAACTTCCTCTGGCTACACCTTC.

With respect to this clone: This sample also contains other DNA sequences that code for the same CDR3. The chain is built from TRBV5-4 and TRBJ2-2; D is possibly TRBD2 (6 bases). This CDR3 spans 15 amino acids. Deletions cut 1 base from V and 3 bases from J, with 10 bases between. Germline assignment: CDR1 SGHNT and CDR2 YYREEE (reference sequence). CDR3 nucleotides: TGTGCCAGCAGCTTGCCGGGAGCCCACACCGGGGAGCTGTTTTTT. This encodes CASSLPGAHTGELFF.